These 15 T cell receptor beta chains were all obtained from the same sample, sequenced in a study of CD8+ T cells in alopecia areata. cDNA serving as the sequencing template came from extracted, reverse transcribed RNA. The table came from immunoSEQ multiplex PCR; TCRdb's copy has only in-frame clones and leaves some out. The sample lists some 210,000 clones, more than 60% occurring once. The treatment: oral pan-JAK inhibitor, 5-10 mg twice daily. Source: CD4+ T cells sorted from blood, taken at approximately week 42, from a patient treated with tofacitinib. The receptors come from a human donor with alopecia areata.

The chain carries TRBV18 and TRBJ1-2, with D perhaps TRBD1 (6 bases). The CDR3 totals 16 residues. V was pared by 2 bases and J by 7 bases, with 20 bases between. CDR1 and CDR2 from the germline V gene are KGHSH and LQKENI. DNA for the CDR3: TGTGCCAGCTCACCAGCTCCGGGACATGGTCAGAGTGGCTACACCTTC. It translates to CASSPAPGHGQSGYTF.

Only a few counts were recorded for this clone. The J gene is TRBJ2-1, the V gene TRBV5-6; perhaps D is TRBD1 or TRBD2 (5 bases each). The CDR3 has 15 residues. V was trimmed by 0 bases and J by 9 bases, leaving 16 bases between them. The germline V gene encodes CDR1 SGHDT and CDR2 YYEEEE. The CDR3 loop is CASSLANRGGFEQFF. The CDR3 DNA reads TGTGCCAGCAGCTTGGCCAATCGGGGCGGATTTGAGCAGTTCTTC.

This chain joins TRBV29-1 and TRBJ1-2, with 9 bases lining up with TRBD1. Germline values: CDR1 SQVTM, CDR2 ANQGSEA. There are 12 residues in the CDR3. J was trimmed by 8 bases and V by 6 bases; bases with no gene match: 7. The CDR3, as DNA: TGCAGCGTAGCGGGACAGGGAGCGGGCTACACCTTC. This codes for CSVAGQGAGYTF.

The CDR3 sequence: CASGRVSYEQYF. The CDR3 DNA is TGTGCCAGCGGGAGGGTCTCCTACGAGCAGTACTTC. The V gene is TRBV2, the J gene TRBJ2-7, with 7 bases fitting TRBD2. The germline gives CDR1 SNHLY, CDR2 FYNNEI. V trimming: 8 bases; J trimming: 0 bases; junction bases outside the gene matches: 1. The CDR3 sequence is 12 residues long.

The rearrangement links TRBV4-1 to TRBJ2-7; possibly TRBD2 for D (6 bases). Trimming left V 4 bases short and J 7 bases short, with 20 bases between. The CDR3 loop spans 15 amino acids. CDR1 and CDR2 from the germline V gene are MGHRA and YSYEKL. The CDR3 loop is CASSRPGGNLREQYF. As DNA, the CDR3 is TGCGCCAGCAGCCGCCCCGGGGGAAACTTACGAGAGCAGTACTTC.

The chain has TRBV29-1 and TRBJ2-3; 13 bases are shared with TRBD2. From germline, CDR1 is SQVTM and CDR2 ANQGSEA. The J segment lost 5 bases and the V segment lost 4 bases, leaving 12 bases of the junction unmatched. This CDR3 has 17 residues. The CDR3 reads CSVGGLAGPGGGDTQYF. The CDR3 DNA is TGCAGCGTTGGGGGACTAGCGGGACCCGGGGGTGGAGATACGCAGTATTTT.

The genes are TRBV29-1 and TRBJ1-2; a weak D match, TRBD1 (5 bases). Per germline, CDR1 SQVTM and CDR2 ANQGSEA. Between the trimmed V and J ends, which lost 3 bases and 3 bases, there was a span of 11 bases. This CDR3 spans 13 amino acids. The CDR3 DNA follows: TGCAGCGTTGATCGGGACCCCTACTATGGCTACACCTTC. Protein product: CSVDRDPYYGYTF.

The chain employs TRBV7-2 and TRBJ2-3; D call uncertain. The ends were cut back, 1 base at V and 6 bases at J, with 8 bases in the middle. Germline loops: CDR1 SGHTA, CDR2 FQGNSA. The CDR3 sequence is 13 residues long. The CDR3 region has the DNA TGTGCCAGCAGCTTAGTGGGGTGGGATACGCAGTATTTT. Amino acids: CASSLVGWDTQYF.

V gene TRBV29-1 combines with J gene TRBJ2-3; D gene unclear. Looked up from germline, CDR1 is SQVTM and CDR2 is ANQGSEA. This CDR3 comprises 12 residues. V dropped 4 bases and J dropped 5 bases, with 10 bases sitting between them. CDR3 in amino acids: CSVVTPEDTQYF. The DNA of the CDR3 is TGCAGCGTTGTAACGCCCGAAGATACGCAGTATTTT.

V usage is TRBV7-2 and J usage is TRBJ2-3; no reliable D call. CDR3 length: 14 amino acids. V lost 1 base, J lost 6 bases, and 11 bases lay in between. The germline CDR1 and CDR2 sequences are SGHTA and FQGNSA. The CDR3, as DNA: TGTGCCAGCAGCTTAGGCAGCGTAGCCGATACGCAGTATTTT. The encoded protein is CASSLGSVADTQYF.

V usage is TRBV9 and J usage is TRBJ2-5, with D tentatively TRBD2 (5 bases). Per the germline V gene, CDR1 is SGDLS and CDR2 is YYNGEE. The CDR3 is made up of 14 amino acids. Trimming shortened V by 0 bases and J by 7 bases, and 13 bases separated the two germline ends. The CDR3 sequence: CASSVDGLDGTQYF. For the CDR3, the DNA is TGTGCCAGCAGCGTAGATGGACTCGACGGGACCCAGTACTTC. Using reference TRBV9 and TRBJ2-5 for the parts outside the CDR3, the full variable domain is DSGVTQTPKHLITATGQRVTLRCSPRSGDLSVYWYQQSLDQGLQFLIQYYNGEERAKGNILERFSAQQFPDLHSELNLSSLELGDSALYFCASSVDGLDGTQYFGPGTRLLVL.

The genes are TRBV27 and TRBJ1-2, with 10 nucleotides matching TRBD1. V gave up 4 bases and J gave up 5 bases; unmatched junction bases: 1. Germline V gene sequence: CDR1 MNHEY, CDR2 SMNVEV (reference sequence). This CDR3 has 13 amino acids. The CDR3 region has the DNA TGTGCCAGCAGTTCGGGACAGGGGTATGGCTACACCTTC. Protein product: CASSSGQGYGYTF.

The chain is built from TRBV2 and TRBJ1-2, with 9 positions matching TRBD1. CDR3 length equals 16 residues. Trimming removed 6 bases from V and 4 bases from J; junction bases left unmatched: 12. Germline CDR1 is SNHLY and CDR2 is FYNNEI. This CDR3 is CASRERTGAPPYGYTF. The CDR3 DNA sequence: TGTGCCAGCAGGGAAAGGACAGGGGCGCCCCCCTATGGCTACACCTTC.

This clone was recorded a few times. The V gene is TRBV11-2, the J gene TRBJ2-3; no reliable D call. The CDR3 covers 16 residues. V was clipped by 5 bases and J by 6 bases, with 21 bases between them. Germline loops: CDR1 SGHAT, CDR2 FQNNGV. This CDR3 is CASSPRWLVGRDTQYF. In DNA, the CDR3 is TGTGCCAGCAGCCCGCGTTGGCTAGTAGGGCGGGATACGCAGTATTTT.

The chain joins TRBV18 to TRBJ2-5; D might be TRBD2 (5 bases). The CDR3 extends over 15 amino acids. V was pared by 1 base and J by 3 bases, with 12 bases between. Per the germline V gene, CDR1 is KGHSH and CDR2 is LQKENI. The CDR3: CASSPLKTEEETQYF. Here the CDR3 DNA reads TGTGCCAGCTCACCACTCAAGACGGAGGAAGAGACCCAGTACTTC.